This T cell receptor (beta chain) derives from a study of blood T cells in healthy people across ages. CDR3 length: 12 amino acids. Between the trimmed V and J ends, which lost 6 bases and 2 bases, there was a span of 11 bases. Germline CDR1 reads SQVTM; CDR2 reads ANQGSEA. Then a second PCR, running about 7 to 11 cycles, was carried out with a sample-barcoded 5' primer and a J-beta primer mix. Each cDNA molecule was tagged by a template-switch adaptor that had 12 random nucleotides. Via MiXCR, TCRdb re-called the 5' RACE reads, giving one row per CDR3 protein. The profile shows about 900,000 distinct CDR3 sequences, roughly 48% of them singletons.

The gene calls are TRBV29-1 and TRBJ2-7; D is perhaps TRBD1 or TRBD2 (5 bases each). This sequence was found in a man in his thirties or forties in good health. Sequences were obtained from blood. The CDR3 sequence: CSVLRETYEQYF. CDR3 nucleotides: TGCAGCGTCCTCAGGGAGACCTACGAGCAGTACTTC.